This TCR beta chain is from a study of T cells after yellow fever vaccination. CDR3 size: 16 residues. V was clipped by 5 bases and J by 4 bases; unmatched bases: 12. General study findings and limits: Re-detected after boosting: most primary clones, around 97% of CD4 and under 90% of CD8.

About this clonotype itself: Its antigen is unknown.

TCRdb processed the 5' RACE reads anew with MiXCR; each CDR3 protein has one entry. The profile shows hundreds of thousands of distinct CDR3 sequences, around 13% of them singletons. The chain has TRBV12-3 or TRBV12-4 and TRBJ2-5; 8 positions match TRBD2. Specimen: CD4+ T cells sorted from PBMCs, collected 15 days after the yellow fever booster vaccination. The TCR comes from a man aged 18-30 years who received the YFV17D yellow fever vaccine. In nucleotides, the CDR3 is TGTGCCAGCAGTGAGCCGGGACTAGTCCTAACAGAGACCCAGTACTTC. Its translation is CASSEPGLVLTETQYF.